Presented here are 27 T cell receptor beta chains from one specimen sequenced in a study of CD8+CD57+ T cells in acquired aplastic anemia. Both TCR beta VDJ combination and CDR3 sequence profiling were carried out. Genomic DNA was the template for this profiling. MiXCR, run by TCRdb on the reads, gives a single entry per CDR3 protein. The data contain some 150,000 distinct CDR3 sequences, more than 35% of them seen just once; the ten biggest clones take up more than 7%. The source material was sorted CD4+, CD8+, or CD8+CD57+ T cells (not recorded which) from PBMCs. The receptors shown here come from a human donor in good health, serving as a control.

The sample holds many counts of this clonotype. The V call is TRBV20-1, the J call TRBJ2-5, with 10 bases identical to TRBD2. This CDR3 region has 13 residues. Losses at the gene ends were 8 bases for V and 5 bases for J; bases not matched to a gene: 8. The germline CDR1 and CDR2 sequences are DFQATT and SNEGSKA (reference sequence). This CDR3 reads CSTASGRTETQYF. The DNA for the CDR3 is TGCAGTACTGCTAGCGGGAGAACGGAGACCCAGTACTTC.

At least ten counts were recorded for this clonotype. J is TRBJ2-7 and V is TRBV25-1; tentatively, D is TRBD2 (6 bases). CDR1 MGHDK and CDR2 SYGVNS come from the germline V gene. The CDR3 is 13 amino acids. With 2 bases removed from V and 7 bases from J, the gap between germline ends came to 12 bases. Written as DNA, the CDR3 is TGTGCCAGCAGTGAACAGCCGGGGGAAGAGCAGTACTTC. It specifies CASSEQPGEEQYF.

The J gene is TRBJ1-2, the V gene TRBV29-1; D call uncertain. This CDR3 region has 11 residues. Between the trimmed V and J ends, which lost 7 bases and 7 bases, there was a span of 13 bases. CDR1 and CDR2 (germline): SQVTM, ANQGSEA. For the CDR3, the DNA is TGCAGCGAACTACACACGGGTGGCTACACCTTC. It specifies CSELHTGGYTF.

This clonotype was counted between two and nine times. The chain couples TRBV10-3 to TRBJ1-2; 8 positions match TRBD1. The CDR3 has 15 amino acids. Looked up from germline, CDR1 is ENHRY and CDR2 is SYGVKD. The ends lost 5 bases at V and 3 bases at J; junction bases unmatched: 8. CDR3 in DNA: TGTGCCATCAGTAGTATAGACAGGGGCTACTATGGCTACACCTTC. Translating gives CAISSIDRGYYGYTF.

This clonotype has just one count. This may arise from a read error, as a much more abundant clone is one base away. The chain is built from TRBV10-3 and TRBJ1-1, with a weak D call TRBD1 (5 bases). Trimming shortened V by 1 base and J by 7 bases, and 13 bases separated the two germline ends. The CDR3 runs 14 residues. CDR1 ENHRY and CDR2 SYGVKD come from the germline V gene. CDR3 in DNA: TGTGCCATCAGTGAGTTTACGGGGGAAAGTGAAGCTTTCTTT. This gives the protein CAISEFTGESEAFF.

The chain joins TRBV20-1 to TRBJ1-4, with D perhaps TRBD1 (6 bases). With 6 bases removed from V and 5 bases from J, the gap between germline ends came to 13 bases. Germline V gene data show CDR1 as DFQATT and CDR2 as SNEGSKA (reference sequence). This CDR3 has 13 amino acids. CDR3 coding DNA: TGCAGTGCACTTAAAGACAGGAATGAAAAACTGTTTTTT. Translating gives CSALKDRNEKLFF.

A remark on this clonotype: As the CDR3 is not closed by the conserved phenylalanine or tryptophan, this likely results from a read error. The V call is TRBV12-3 or TRBV12-4, the J call TRBJ2-3; 12 nucleotides align to TRBD2. The CDR3 sequence is 15 residues long. V dropped 1 base and J dropped 8; count of bases not matched to a gene: 4. CDR3 sequence reads: CASSLGLAGGTTQYS. In DNA, the CDR3 is TGTGCCAGCAGTTTAGGGCTAGCGGGAGGGACTACGCAGTATTCT.

The V and J genes are TRBV10-1 and TRBJ2-1; 10 bases map to TRBD2. With 6 bases clipped from V and 9 bases from J, the junction kept 11 bases outside the gene matches. The CDR3 has 15 residues. Germline CDR1 and CDR2: WNHNN and SYGVQD (reference sequence). CDR3 sequence reads: CASSLGASGSGEQFF. CDR3 sequence (DNA): TGCGCCAGCAGCTTGGGGGCTAGCGGGAGTGGTGAGCAGTTCTTC.

This clonotype was counted at least ten times. V usage is TRBV12-3 or TRBV12-4 and J usage is TRBJ2-1, with TRBD2 matching over 12 bases. The CDR3 extends over 18 amino acids. The trim removed 6 bases at V and 0 bases at J, leaving 9 bases unmatched. The CDR3 nucleotides are TGTGCCAGCAGCCCGACTAGCGGGAGACGAAGCTCCTACAATGAGCAGTTCTTC. Translated, it gives CASSPTSGRRSSYNEQFF.

The rearrangement joins TRBV6-1 to TRBJ2-5; 12 nucleotides match TRBD1. The CDR3 is 15 residues long. Germline assignment: CDR1 MNHNS and CDR2 SASEGT. Trimming removed 6 bases from V and 5 bases from J; junction bases left unmatched: 7. CDR3 nucleotides: TGTGCCAGCAGCGATGGGACAGGGGGCGGGGAGACCCAGTACTTC. It specifies CASSDGTGGGETQYF.

Many counts were recorded for this clonotype. DNA for the CDR3: TGTGCCAGCAGCTCACCCGGGACTAGCGGTTACGAGCAGTACTTC. This sequence encodes CASSSPGTSGYEQYF. The chain joins TRBV11-2 to TRBJ2-7; 11 positions agree with TRBD2. The germline V gene encodes CDR1 SGHAT and CDR2 FQNNGV. The CDR3 covers 15 residues. The V segment lost 4 bases and the J segment 4 bases; nucleotides outside the gene matches: 6.

J is TRBJ1-1 and V is TRBV10-3; D is undetermined. CDR1 is ENHRY, CDR2 SYGVKD, per germline. Trimming pared 0 bases from V and 0 bases from J, leaving 8 bases between. The CDR3 is 15 residues long. The CDR3 is CAISESQDLNTEAFF. The CDR3 DNA reads TGTGCCATCAGTGAGTCCCAGGATCTGAACACTGAAGCTTTCTTT.

The sample holds many counts of this clonotype. The chain carries TRBV6-5 and TRBJ1-5, with TRBD1 matching 9 bases. The J segment lost 5 bases and the V segment lost 0 bases, leaving 5 bases of the junction unmatched. The CDR3 consists of 16 residues. Germline CDR1 is MNHEY and CDR2 is SVGAGI. The CDR3 region has the DNA TGTGCCAGCAGTTACTCGATGGGACAGGGTTATCAGCCCCAGCATTTT. Translating it yields CASSYSMGQGYQPQHF.

The chain is built from TRBV15 and TRBJ1-1; 7 bases align to TRBD1. V was pared by 0 bases and J by 2 bases, with 3 bases of the junction left unmatched. CDR1 and CDR2 (germline): LNHNV, YYDKDF (reference sequence). The CDR3 runs to 15 residues. CDR3 residues: CATSRDRGANTEAFF. CDR3 sequence (DNA): TGTGCCACCAGCAGAGACAGGGGGGCCAACACTGAAGCTTTCTTT.

This chain joins TRBV12-3 or TRBV12-4 and TRBJ2-2, with 8 positions matching TRBD1. The CDR3 is 16 residues long. Trimming cost V 5 bases and J 1 base; bases outside gene matches: 6. The CDR3 sequence is CASSAGQGRNTGELFF. The CDR3 DNA reads TGTGCCAGCAGTGCCGGACAGGGTCGGAACACCGGGGAGCTGTTTTTT.

The table lists this clonotype with many counts. The V and J genes are TRBV6-5 and TRBJ1-1; D is unclear. CDR3 length: 13 residues. Trimming removed 0 bases from V and 1 base from J, with 3 bases in between. Per germline, CDR1 MNHEY and CDR2 SVGAGI. The CDR3 region is CASSYSENTEAFF. CDR3 coding DNA: TGTGCCAGCAGTTACTCTGAGAACACTGAAGCTTTCTTT.

This clonotype was observed at least ten times. The V and J genes are TRBV9 and TRBJ2-3, with 10 bases matching TRBD1. This CDR3 region has 17 residues. From germline, CDR1 is SGDLS and CDR2 YYNGEE. J was trimmed by 2 bases and V by 2 bases; bases with no gene match: 8. CDR3 region: CASSVAWTGGYTDTQYF. CDR3 DNA: TGTGCCAGCAGCGTGGCATGGACAGGGGGATACACAGATACGCAGTATTTT.

The rearrangement joins TRBV15 to TRBJ2-1; 8 bases are a match to TRBD2. After removal of 3 bases from V and 6 bases from J, the junction contained 4 bases not matched to a gene. In germline, CDR1 is LNHNV, CDR2 YYDKDF (reference sequence). The CDR3 has 14 residues. The CDR3 protein is CATSRAGTSNEQFF. CDR3 coding DNA: TGTGCCACCAGCAGGGCTGGGACTAGCAATGAGCAGTTCTTC. The full variable domain, in which reference TRBV15 and TRBJ2-1 provide the parts outside the CDR3, is DAMVIQNPRYQVTQFGKPVTLSCSQTLNHNVMYWYQQKSSQAPKLLFHYYDKDFNNEADTPDNFQSRRPNTSFCFLDIRSPGLGDTAMYLCATSRAGTSNEQFFGPGTRLTVL.

This clonotype was recorded many times. V gene TRBV5-5 combines with J gene TRBJ2-2; 10 positions match TRBD2. V lost 3 bases to trimming and J lost 8 bases; unmatched junction nucleotides: 7. The CDR3 consists of 15 residues. Germline CDR1 SGHKS, CDR2 YYEKEE (reference sequence). The CDR3 sequence is CASSSFQREGGELFF. The CDR3 DNA follows: TGTGCCAGCAGCTCCTTTCAGCGGGAGGGGGGGGAGCTGTTTTTT.

V gene TRBV24-1 combines with J gene TRBJ2-1, with 7 nucleotides matching TRBD2. J was trimmed by 4 bases and V by 3 bases; bases with no gene match: 2. The CDR3 extends over 14 amino acids. CDR1 is KGHDR, CDR2 SFDVKD, per germline. CDR3 region: CATSDGDYYNEQFF. CDR3 DNA: TGTGCCACCAGTGATGGGGACTATTACAATGAGCAGTTCTTC.

The table lists this clonotype with many counts. This rearrangement joins TRBV5-1 to TRBJ1-1; D is unresolved. The CDR3 has 15 amino acids. Trimming shortened V by 1 base and J by 0 bases, and 10 bases separated the two germline ends. The germline V gene has CDR1 SGHRS and CDR2 YFSETQ. CDR3 in DNA: TGCGCCAGCAGCTTGACCGGGAGCTTGAACACTGAAGCTTTCTTT. Translation: CASSLTGSLNTEAFF. The variable domain in full, completed from reference TRBV5-1 and TRBJ1-1, reads KAGVTQTPRYLIKTRGQQVTLSCSPISGHRSVSWYQQTPGQGLQFLFEYFSETQRNKGNFPGRFSGRQFSNSRSEMNVSTLELGDSALYLCASSLTGSLNTEAFFGQGTRLTVV.

The table lists this clonotype with many counts. The chain joins TRBV14 to TRBJ1-1, with 7 nucleotides matching TRBD1. V lost 4 bases and J lost 10; bases outside the gene matches: 12. The CDR3 has 14 residues. CDR1 is SGHDN and CDR2 is FVKESK in the germline V gene. CDR3 loop: CASSPAGGGNTAFF. The CDR3 DNA reads TGTGCCAGCAGCCCCGCGGGAGGGGGCAATACAGCTTTCTTT.

This clonotype was recorded at least ten times. V gene TRBV5-1 combines with J gene TRBJ1-1; D gene uncertain. The V end lost 6 bases, the J end lost 1 base, and 13 bases lay between the germline ends. The CDR3 consists of 14 residues. Per the germline V gene, CDR1 is SGHRS and CDR2 is YFSETQ. This CDR3 is CASMRGSGNTEAFF. The CDR3 DNA reads TGCGCCAGCATGAGAGGATCGGGGAACACTGAAGCTTTCTTT.

This clonotype turned up a few times. The V gene is TRBV3-1, the J gene TRBJ2-5; TRBD2 matches 7 bases. Germline lookup yields CDR1 LGHDT and CDR2 YNNKEL (reference sequence). V lost 5 bases, J lost 4 bases, and 4 bases stayed unmatched. The CDR3 totals 13 residues. The CDR3 bases are TGTGCCAGCAGCTCATCTAGCGGAGAGACCCAGTACTTC. Translated: CASSSSSGETQYF.

This sequence joins TRBV27 and TRBJ1-1; D gene unclear. Between the trimmed V and J ends, which lost 4 bases and 4 bases, there was a span of 10 bases. The CDR3 runs to 13 residues. CDR1 and CDR2 (germline): MNHEY, SMNVEV (reference sequence). DNA of the CDR3: TGTGCCAGCAGTTCCACCGGGCGCACTGAAGCTTTCTTT. Its protein product is CASSSTGRTEAFF.

This chain connects TRBV10-2 to TRBJ1-6; TRBD1 is a possible D gene (5 bases). The V and J ends lost 7 bases and 7 bases respectively, with 14 bases between them. Germline V lookup: CDR1 WSHSY, CDR2 SAAADI. The CDR3 loop spans 14 amino acids. CDR3 nucleotides: TGCGCCAGCACCTGGGACGGTAGGAATTCACCCCTCCACTTT. Protein sequence: CASTWDGRNSPLHF.

This clonotype showed up many times. The chain recombines TRBV5-1 with TRBJ2-5; no definite D call. V lost 0 bases to trimming and J lost 5 bases, with 8 bases between them. The V gene's germline CDR1 is SGHRS and CDR2 YFSETQ. The CDR3 is made up of 13 amino acids. This CDR3 reads CASSLGARETQYF. The CDR3 DNA reads TGCGCCAGCAGCTTGGGGGCGCGGGAGACCCAGTACTTC. Based on the CDR3 plus reference TRBV5-1 and TRBJ2-5, the full variable domain is KAGVTQTPRYLIKTRGQQVTLSCSPISGHRSVSWYQQTPGQGLQFLFEYFSETQRNKGNFPGRFSGRQFSNSRSEMNVSTLELGDSALYLCASSLGARETQYFGPGTRLLVL.